This record concerns one T cell receptor beta chain sequence. After removal of 7 bases from V and 3 bases from J, the junction contained 7 bases not matched to a gene. This CDR3 spans 14 amino acids. The germline CDR1 and CDR2 sequences are SNHLY and FYNNEI. Sequenced by immunoSEQ multiplex PCR; TCRdb stores in-frame clones only, minus some. This sample carries under 250,000 clones, roughly 84% of them seen once, and the ten largest clones take about 2%. This record comes from a study of cytomegalovirus exposure and HLA in healthy donors. The source material was PBMCs. The chain recombines TRBV2 with TRBJ2-7; TRBD2 aligns across 9 bases. The clonotype comes from a woman between 18 and 29 years old in good health and CMV-seropositive. The CDR3 DNA reads as TGTGCCAGCACAAAAGGTAGCGGGAGCTACGAGCAGTACTTC. The encoded protein is CASTKGSGSYEQYF.